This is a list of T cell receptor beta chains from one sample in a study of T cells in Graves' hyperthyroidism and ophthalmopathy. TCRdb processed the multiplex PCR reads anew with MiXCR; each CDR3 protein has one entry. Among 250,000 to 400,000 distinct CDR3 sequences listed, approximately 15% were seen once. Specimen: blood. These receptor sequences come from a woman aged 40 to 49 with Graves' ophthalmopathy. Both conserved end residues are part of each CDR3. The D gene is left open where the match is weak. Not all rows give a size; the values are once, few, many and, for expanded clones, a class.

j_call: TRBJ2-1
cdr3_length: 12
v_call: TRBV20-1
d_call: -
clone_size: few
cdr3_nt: TGCAGTGCTCGGACTTCCGAGAATGAGCAGTTCTTC
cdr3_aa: CSARTSENEQFF

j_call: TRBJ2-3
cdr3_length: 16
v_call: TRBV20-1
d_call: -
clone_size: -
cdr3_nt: TGCAGTGCTAGAGATCTTCAAGGGGCTAGCACAGATACGCAGTATTTT
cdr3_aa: CSARDLQGASTDTQYF

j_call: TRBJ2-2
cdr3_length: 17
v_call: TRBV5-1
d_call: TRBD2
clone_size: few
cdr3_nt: TGCGCCAGCAGCTTGACCGTAGCGGGAGAAAGAACCGGGGAGCTGTTTTTT
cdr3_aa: CASSLTVAGERTGELFF

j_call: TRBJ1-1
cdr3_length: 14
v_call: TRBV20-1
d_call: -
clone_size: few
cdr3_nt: TGCAGTGCTAGAGATTATAGGGGTACCACTGAAGCTTTCTTT
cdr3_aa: CSARDYRGTTEAFF

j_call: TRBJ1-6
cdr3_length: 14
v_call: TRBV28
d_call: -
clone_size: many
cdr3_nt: TGTGCCAGCAGAAGAGGTCTGGCGAATTCACCCCTCCACTTT
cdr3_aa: CASRRGLANSPLHF

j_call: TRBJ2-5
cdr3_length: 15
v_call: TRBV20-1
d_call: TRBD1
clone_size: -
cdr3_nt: TGCAGTGCTAGAGACCAGGGCAGGGGGCATGAGACCCAGTACTTC
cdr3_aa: CSARDQGRGHETQYF

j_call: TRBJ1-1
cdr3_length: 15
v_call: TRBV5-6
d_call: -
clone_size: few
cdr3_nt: TGTGCCAGCAGCTTTCAGACAGGAAGGTGGACTGAAGCTTTCTTT
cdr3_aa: CASSFQTGRWTEAFF

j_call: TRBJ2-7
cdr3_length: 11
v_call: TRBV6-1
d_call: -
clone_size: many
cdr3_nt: TGTGCCAGCAGTGCCCGACAGGAGCAGTACTTC
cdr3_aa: CASSARQEQYF

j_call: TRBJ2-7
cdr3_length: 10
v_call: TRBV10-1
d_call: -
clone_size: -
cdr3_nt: TGCGCCACCGACCCCCACGAGCAGTACTTC
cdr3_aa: CATDPHEQYF

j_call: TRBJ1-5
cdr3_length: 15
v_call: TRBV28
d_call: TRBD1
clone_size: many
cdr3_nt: TGTGCCAGCTGCCCCGCGACAGGGCCGAATCAGCCCCAGCATTTT
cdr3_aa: CASCPATGPNQPQHF

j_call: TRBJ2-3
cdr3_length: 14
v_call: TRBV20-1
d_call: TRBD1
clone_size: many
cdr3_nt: TGCAGTGCTAGAGCCTTGACAGGGGGAGATACGCAGTATTTT
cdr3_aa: CSARALTGGDTQYF

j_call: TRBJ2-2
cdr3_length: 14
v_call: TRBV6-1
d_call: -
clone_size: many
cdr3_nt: TGTGCCAGCAGTCCGCTAGCGCGCACCGGGGAGCTGTTTTTT
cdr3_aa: CASSPLARTGELFF

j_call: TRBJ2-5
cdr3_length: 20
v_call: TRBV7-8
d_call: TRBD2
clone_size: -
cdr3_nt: TGTGCCAGCAGCTTGGCGAGGGGACTAGCGGGAGTATGGGGGAAGGAGACCCAGTACTTC
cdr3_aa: CASSLARGLAGVWGKETQYF

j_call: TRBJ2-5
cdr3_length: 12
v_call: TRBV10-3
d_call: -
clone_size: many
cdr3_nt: TGTGCCATCACAGGGTATCCGGAGACCCAGTACTTC
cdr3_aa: CAITGYPETQYF

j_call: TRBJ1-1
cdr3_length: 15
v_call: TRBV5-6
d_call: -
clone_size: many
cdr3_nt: TGTGCCAGCAGCTCATTATCCGGGACCGTCACTGAAGCTTTCTTT
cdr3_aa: CASSSLSGTVTEAFF

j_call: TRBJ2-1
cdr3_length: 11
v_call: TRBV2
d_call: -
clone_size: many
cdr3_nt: TGTGCCAGCAGTTCTCAACATGAGCAGTTCTTC
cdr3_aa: CASSSQHEQFF

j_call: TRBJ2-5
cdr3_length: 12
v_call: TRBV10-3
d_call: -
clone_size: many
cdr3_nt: TGTGCCATCAGTGAAGACCAAGAGACCCAGTACTTC
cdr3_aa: CAISEDQETQYF

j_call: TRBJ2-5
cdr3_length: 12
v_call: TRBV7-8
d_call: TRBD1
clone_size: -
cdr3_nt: TGTGACAGCATCGGACAGGAAGAGACCCAGGACTTC
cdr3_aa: CDSIGQEETQDF

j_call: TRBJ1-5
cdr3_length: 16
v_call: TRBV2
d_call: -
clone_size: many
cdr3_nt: TGTGCCAGCAGTGAAAGTACGGATTATAGCAATCAGCCCCAGCATTTT
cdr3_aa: CASSESTDYSNQPQHF

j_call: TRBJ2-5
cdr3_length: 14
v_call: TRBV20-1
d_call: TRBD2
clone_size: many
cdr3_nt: TGCAGTGCTAGAGATAGCGGGGGGGCGGAGACCCAGTACTTC
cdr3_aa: CSARDSGGAETQYF